The 26 T cell receptor beta chains listed next were all sequenced from one sample in a study of radiotherapy plus CTLA-4 blockade in lung cancer. The table came from immunoSEQ multiplex PCR; TCRdb's copy has only in-frame clones and leaves some out. The sample comprises 95,000 to 150,000 clones, approximately 90% of which are singletons, and just under 7% rests with the top ten. The sequencing used peripheral blood, collected from a patient treated with radiotherapy plus ipilimumab. The receptor source for this set is a human donor with non-small cell lung cancer that progressed on radiotherapy plus ipilimumab.

This clone has just a few counts. The rearrangement joins TRBV19 to TRBJ1-1, with D maybe TRBD1 (6 bases). This CDR3 contains 13 residues. V lost 8 bases, J lost 4 bases, and 14 bases lay in between. CDR1 and CDR2 (germline): LNHDA, SQIVND (reference sequence). As DNA, the CDR3 is TGTGCCAGTTCGGACAGTGCTATCACTGAAGCTTTCTTT. Translation gives CASSDSAITEAFF.

V gene TRBV6-5 combines with J gene TRBJ1-3, with D uncertain. Germline V gene sequence: CDR1 MNHEY, CDR2 SVGAGI. The CDR3 covers 11 residues. The CDR3 reads CGVKGGNTIYF. The DNA for the CDR3 is TGTGGGGTGAAAGGCGGAAACACCATATATTTT.

The chain links TRBV6-4 to TRBJ2-3; 10 bases are a match to TRBD1. The CDR3 consists of 15 residues. Germline V CDR1 and CDR2: MRHNA, SNTAGT. J gave up 4 bases and V 0 bases, and 1 base lay outside the gene matches. CDR3 residues: CASSDSGQGADTQYF. For the CDR3, the DNA is TGTGCCAGCAGTGACTCCGGACAGGGGGCAGATACGCAGTATTTT.

V usage is TRBV5-6 and J usage is TRBJ2-1; 7 bases match TRBD1. The J segment lost 3 bases and the V segment lost 0 bases, leaving 6 bases of the junction unmatched. The CDR3 is 16 residues long. Germline assignment: CDR1 SGHDT and CDR2 YYEEEE. This chain's CDR3 is CASSLVWSGGYNEQFF. The CDR3 nucleotides are TGTGCCAGCAGCTTGGTTTGGTCAGGGGGCTACAATGAGCAGTTCTTC. The entire variable domain, with the rest obtained from reference TRBV5-6 and TRBJ2-1, is as follows: DAGVTQSPTHLIKTRGQQVTLRCSPKSGHDTVSWYQQALGQGPQFIFQYYEEEERQRGNFPDRFSGHQFPNYSSELNVNALLLGDSALYLCASSLVWSGGYNEQFFGPGTRLTVL.

This sequence joins TRBV5-1 and TRBJ2-2; no reliable D call. V was cut by 0 bases and J by 1 base, with 10 bases left in between. Germline V gene data show CDR1 as SGHRS and CDR2 as YFSETQ. This CDR3 is built from 16 residues. CDR3 region: CASSLGAVRNTGELFF. CDR3 nucleotide sequence: TGCGCCAGCAGCTTGGGGGCGGTCCGGAACACCGGGGAGCTGTTTTTT. Supplemented by reference TRBV5-1 and TRBJ2-2, the full variable domain reads KAGVTQTPRYLIKTRGQQVTLSCSPISGHRSVSWYQQTPGQGLQFLFEYFSETQRNKGNFPGRFSGRQFSNSRSEMNVSTLELGDSALYLCASSLGAVRNTGELFFGEGSRLTVL.

The rearrangement joins TRBV6-1 to TRBJ1-4; D might be TRBD1 (6 bases). CDR1 and CDR2 (germline): MNHNS, SASEGT. V lost 4 bases and J 6 bases, leaving 12 bases between the germline ends. This CDR3 comprises 14 residues. The CDR3 DNA is TGTGCCAGCAGTGCGAGGGGGGGAGATGAAAAACTGTTTTTT. Its protein is CASSARGGDEKLFF.

This clone has only a few counts. CDR3: CASSVAGTGELFF. The CDR3 region has the DNA TGTGCCAGCAGCGTAGCGGGGACCGGGGAGCTGTTTTTT. V gene TRBV9 combines with J gene TRBJ2-2, with a tentative D call TRBD2 (5 bases). The CDR3 sequence is 13 residues long. The germline CDR1 and CDR2 sequences are SGDLS and YYNGEE. V was cut by 0 bases and J by 5 bases, with 5 bases left in between.

The chain joins TRBV5-1 to TRBJ2-7; D is possibly TRBD1 or TRBD2 (5 bases each). Germline lookup yields CDR1 SGHRS and CDR2 YFSETQ. The CDR3 runs 14 residues. Trimming pared 4 bases from V and 4 bases from J, leaving 15 bases between. The CDR3 nucleotides are TGCGCCAGCAGCCCACGGGACCCGCGGTACGAGCAGTACTTC. This encodes CASSPRDPRYEQYF.

CDR3 nucleotide sequence: TGTGCCAGCTCACCTTCCGGTAACTCTGGGGCCAACGTCCTGACTTTC. It translates to CASSPSGNSGANVLTF. The rearrangement joins TRBV18 to TRBJ2-6; D is unclear. This CDR3 has 16 amino acids. Germline CDR1 reads KGHSH; CDR2 reads LQKENI. Trimming left V 3 bases short and J 0 bases short, with 9 bases between.

The chain employs TRBV5-4 and TRBJ2-1; 7 positions agree with TRBD2. V gave up 0 bases and J gave up 9 bases; unmatched junction bases: 3. This CDR3 region has 13 residues. Germline CDR1 SGHNT, CDR2 YYREEE (reference sequence). The CDR3 DNA is TGTGCCAGCAGCTTGGTGGGAGGGAGTGAGCAGTTCTTC. The encoded protein is CASSLVGGSEQFF.

This clone was seen a single time. V gene TRBV5-1 combines with J gene TRBJ2-1; 10 nucleotides match TRBD2. This CDR3 is 15 amino acids long. After removal of 0 bases from V and 7 bases from J, the junction contained 4 bases not matched to a gene. The germline V gene has CDR1 SGHRS and CDR2 YFSETQ. The chain's CDR3 is CASSLVLAGANEQFF. CDR3 DNA sequence: TGCGCCAGCAGCTTGGTGCTAGCGGGAGCTAATGAGCAGTTCTTC.

Here the CDR3 reads CASNAWGLAFFNEQYF. DNA for the CDR3: TGCGCCAGCAATGCCTGGGGACTAGCGTTTTTTAACGAGCAGTACTTC. The gene calls are TRBV4-1 and TRBJ2-7, with 10 positions matching TRBD2. CDR3 size: 16 residues. From germline, CDR1 is MGHRA and CDR2 YSYEKL. V shed 7 bases and J 5 bases; nucleotides not matched to a gene: 14.

To note about this clone: Germline and junction disagree at one end, which may indicate a read error. The chain combines TRBV7-7 with TRBJ2-2, with 8 bases matching TRBD2. Germline V gene lookup returns CDR1 SSHAT and CDR2 FNYEAQ (reference sequence). CDR3 size: 18 residues. In DNA, the CDR3 is TGTGCTAGCAGCCCCGGCGGTCCTAGCGGGCCTCGGGCCGGGGAGCTGTTTTTT. Its translation: CASSPGGPSGPRAGELFF.

This clone was recorded once. The V and J genes are TRBV25-1 and TRBJ2-1, with TRBD1 matching over 9 bases. CDR1 and CDR2 (germline): MGHDK, SYGVNS. Trimming at V came to 2 bases and at J to 5 bases, leaving 1 base not matched to a gene. This CDR3 region has 14 residues. The CDR3 here is CASSEGQGNNEQFF. Written as DNA, the CDR3 is TGTGCCAGCAGTGAAGGACAGGGGAACAATGAGCAGTTCTTC.

The rearrangement links TRBV18 to TRBJ1-2; D possibly corresponds to TRBD1 (5 bases). This CDR3 spans 16 amino acids. Trimming removed 2 bases at V and 4 bases at J, with 17 bases between. Germline assignment: CDR1 KGHSH and CDR2 LQKENI. CDR3 DNA: TGTGCCAGCTCACCATCACGGGGGAGTTTTGCCTATGGCTACACCTTC. Translated, it gives CASSPSRGSFAYGYTF.

The V gene is TRBV13, the J gene TRBJ2-3, with 8 bases fitting TRBD1. This CDR3 contains 15 residues. Germline loops: CDR1 PRHDT, CDR2 FYEKMQ (reference sequence). V dropped 1 base and J dropped 5; count of bases not matched to a gene: 5. Here the CDR3 DNA reads TGTGCCAGCAGCTTAGCGGGCAGGGGGCAAGATACGCAGTATTTT. Translation gives CASSLAGRGQDTQYF.

Comments on this clone: Within the sample, other DNA sequences also encode this same CDR3. The chain recombines TRBV20-1 with TRBJ2-3, with unresolved D. The germline V gene has CDR1 DFQATT and CDR2 SNEGSKA (reference sequence). V lost 3 bases and J lost 3, with 1 base in between. The CDR3 has 10 residues. CDR3 coding DNA: TGCAGTGCTAGTACAGATACGCAGTATTTT. Translation gives CSASTDTQYF.

This clone is a singleton in its sample. The chain employs TRBV30 and TRBJ1-4; 8 positions agree with TRBD1. Trimming removed 5 bases from V and 6 bases from J; junction bases left unmatched: 5. Germline-derived CDR1 and CDR2 are GTSNPN and SVGIG (reference sequence). The CDR3 is 13 amino acids. CDR3 sequence: CAWQGAQDEKLFF. The DNA for the CDR3 is TGTGCCTGGCAGGGGGCCCAGGATGAAAAACTGTTTTTT.

The chain uses TRBV2 and TRBJ2-2, with 12 positions matching TRBD2. CDR1 is SNHLY and CDR2 is FYNNEI in the germline V gene. V shed 11 bases and J 6 bases; nucleotides not matched to a gene: 7. The CDR3 is made up of 14 amino acids. CDR3 amino acids: CAYPSGRAAGELFF. CDR3 DNA sequence: TGTGCCTACCCTAGCGGGAGGGCCGCCGGGGAGCTGTTTTTT.

This clone occurred a few times. V usage is TRBV14 and J usage is TRBJ2-7; a possible D gene is TRBD1 (5 bases). The germline CDR1 and CDR2 sequences are SGHDN and FVKESK. The CDR3 spans 17 residues. The V end lost 0 bases, the J end lost 0 bases, and 15 bases lay between the germline ends. CDR3 DNA: TGTGCCAGCAGCCAAGATCTTTCGCCAGGGTACTCCTACGAGCAGTACTTC. It translates to CASSQDLSPGYSYEQYF.

J is TRBJ1-2 and V is TRBV7-8; D remains unclear. Germline V gives CDR1 SGHVS, CDR2 FQNEAQ. V lost 5 bases and J 8 bases, leaving 21 bases between the germline ends. CDR3 length equals 15 residues. CDR3 in amino acids: CASSPEVTGVGGYTF. The CDR3 nucleotides are TGTGCCAGCAGCCCCGAAGTTACTGGGGTCGGGGGCTACACCTTC.

This chain joins TRBV21-1 and TRBJ2-7. TRBV21-1 is a listed pseudogene. This CDR3 is 14 amino acids long. CDR3 sequence reads: CASSARTVFYEQYF. In nucleotides, the CDR3 is TGTGCCAGCAGCGCCCGGACCGTCTTTTACGAGCAGTACTTC.

The J gene is TRBJ2-1, the V gene TRBV5-1, with D possibly matching TRBD1 (6 bases). CDR1 is SGHRS, CDR2 YFSETQ, per germline. Trimming cost V 4 bases and J 6 bases, with 14 bases left between them. The CDR3 covers 14 residues. The CDR3 sequence is CASSPWAGVNEQFF. CDR3 coding DNA: TGCGCCAGCAGCCCCTGGGCAGGGGTCAATGAGCAGTTCTTC.

V and J are TRBV6-5 and TRBJ2-7, with D unresolved. Germline CDR1 MNHEY, CDR2 SVGAGI. Trimming took 6 bases from V and 1 from J, leaving 4 bases between them. The CDR3 spans 11 residues. This CDR3 is CASSHSYEQYF. The CDR3 DNA is TGTGCCAGCAGCCATTCCTACGAGCAGTACTTC.

The CDR3: CASRTGTGFSGGSPYNEQFF. The CDR3, as DNA: TGTGCCAGCAGAACGGGGACAGGGTTTTCTGGCGGGAGCCCCTACAATGAGCAGTTCTTC. The gene calls are TRBV27 and TRBJ2-1; TRBD1 matches 9 bases. V shed 6 bases and J 2 bases; nucleotides not matched to a gene: 20. The germline V gene encodes CDR1 MNHEY and CDR2 SMNVEV (reference sequence). The CDR3 is made up of 20 amino acids.

The chain is built from TRBV6-1 and TRBJ1-5; no reliable D call. CDR3 size: 15 residues. The germline V and J ends were trimmed by 6 bases and 5 bases, with 17 bases remaining between them. Germline CDR1 MNHNS, CDR2 SASEGT. This CDR3 reads CASSAKVSGDQPQHF. CDR3 nucleotides: TGTGCCAGCAGCGCTAAGGTATCGGGTGATCAGCCCCAGCATTTT.